These 27 T cell receptor beta chains originate from one sample sequenced in a study of OX40 agonist ivuxolimab in advanced cancers. The library was built by means of the immunoSEQ multiplex PCR assay. TCRdb mirrors the immuneACCESS table, restricted to in-frame sequences. Some clones are absent from its copies; in checked studies, under half trace to an unresolved V gene, and the reason for the others is unknown. The sample has around 49,000 clones on record, 80% to 90% of them singletons. The ten largest clones capture 9% to 12% of the sample. Sequencing used CD4+ or CD8+ T cells sorted from blood, obtained in a trial of the OX40 agonist ivuxolimab. The receptor set was obtained from an adult with an advanced solid tumor such as melanoma, head and neck, liver or kidney cancer.

The rearrangement links TRBV29-1 to TRBJ2-6, with D perhaps TRBD1 or TRBD2 (5 bases each). CDR1 SQVTM and CDR2 ANQGSEA come from the germline V gene. CDR3 length: 14 residues. The V end was cut by 3 bases, the J end by 3 bases, with 9 bases between. The CDR3 DNA reads as TGCAGCGTTGATCGGGGCGATGGGGCCAACGTCCTGACTTTC. Protein product: CSVDRGDGANVLTF.

This clone was seen once. The chain combines TRBV2 with TRBJ1-2; the D is unclear. The V gene lost 5 bases and the J gene lost 4 bases, with 8 bases spanning the gap. Germline V gene lookup returns CDR1 SNHLY and CDR2 FYNNEI. The length of the CDR3 is 12 residues. As DNA, the CDR3 is TGTGCCAGCAGTCCCCGTGCCTATGGCTACACCTTC. Translated: CASSPRAYGYTF.

V gene TRBV19 combines with J gene TRBJ2-7; TRBD1 matches at 9 bases. The CDR3 consists of 14 residues. V gave up 3 bases and J gave up 3 bases; unmatched junction bases: 3. The germline V gene has CDR1 LNHDA and CDR2 SQIVND (reference sequence). Written as DNA, the CDR3 is TGTGCCAGTAGTATTGGACAGGGGCACTACGAGCAGTACTTC. Amino acids: CASSIGQGHYEQYF.

V and J are TRBV5-5 and TRBJ1-5; D is uncertain. Trimming stripped 0 bases from V and 5 bases from J, with 12 bases between. The CDR3 runs to 15 residues. Germline V gene lookup returns CDR1 SGHKS and CDR2 YYEKEE (reference sequence). The DNA for the CDR3 is TGTGCCAGCAGCTTGGGGCGAGGTTCTTATCAGCCCCAGCATTTT. Amino acid sequence: CASSLGRGSYQPQHF.

In its sample, this clone was seen a few times. This chain links TRBV2 with TRBJ1-1; TRBD1 agrees at 8 bases. Germline trimming cut 6 bases from V and 5 bases from J; bases unmatched to any gene: 14. This CDR3 comprises 16 residues. Germline V gene data show CDR1 as SNHLY and CDR2 as FYNNEI. The CDR3 sequence is CASSPLGQGIATEAFF. CDR3 coding DNA: TGTGCCAGCAGCCCCCTCGGACAGGGTATAGCGACTGAAGCTTTCTTT. The full variable domain, its missing parts supplied by reference TRBV2 and TRBJ1-1, is EPEVTQTPSHQVTQMGQEVILRCVPISNHLYFYWYRQILGQKVEFLVSFYNNEISEKSEIFDDQFSVERPDGSNFTLKIRSTKLEDSAMYFCASSPLGQGIATEAFFGQGTRLTVV.

The chain has TRBV6-5 and TRBJ2-7; D remains ambiguous. CDR3 length: 12 residues. Germline assignment: CDR1 MNHEY and CDR2 SVGAGI. The germline V and J ends were trimmed by 4 bases and 6 bases, with 10 bases remaining between them. The CDR3 sequence: CASSSNLVEQYF. The CDR3 bases are TGTGCCAGCAGTTCCAACTTGGTCGAGCAGTACTTC.

In this sample, this clone turned up once. This sequence joins TRBV4-1 and TRBJ1-1; a weak D match, TRBD1 (5 bases). V was pared by 4 bases and J by 4 bases, with 10 bases between. CDR3 length equals 13 residues. The germline V gene encodes CDR1 MGHRA and CDR2 YSYEKL. Written as DNA, the CDR3 is TGCGCCAGCAGCCCCCCCGGGGGCACTGAAGCTTTCTTT. It specifies CASSPPGGTEAFF.

This chain joins TRBV5-4 and TRBJ2-7; D gene uncertain. Germline CDR1 and CDR2: SGHNT and YYREEE (reference sequence). Between the trimmed V and J ends, which lost 2 bases and 1 base, there was a span of 13 bases. CDR3 length: 15 residues. Here the CDR3 reads CASSLLSAKSYEQYF. CDR3 nucleotide sequence: TGTGCCAGCAGCTTACTCTCGGCGAAATCCTACGAGCAGTACTTC.

This chain links TRBV13 with TRBJ1-2; the D is unclear. Germline assignment: CDR1 PRHDT and CDR2 FYEKMQ (reference sequence). This CDR3 is 13 amino acids long. V lost 2 bases and J lost 4, with 8 bases in between. For the CDR3, the DNA is TGTGCCAGCAGCTTAATAGATTCCTATGGCTACACCTTC. Amino acids: CASSLIDSYGYTF.

CDR3 sequence reads: CASSSTGGTEAFF. CDR3 bases: TGTGCCAGCAGCTCCACGGGGGGCACTGAAGCTTTCTTT. The chain uses TRBV6-5 and TRBJ1-1; TRBD1 might be the D (5 bases). V was clipped by 6 bases and J by 4 bases, with 12 bases between them. From germline, CDR1 is MNHEY and CDR2 SVGAGI. The CDR3 length is 13 residues.

The V and J genes are TRBV9 and TRBJ2-3; D possibly corresponds to TRBD1 (6 bases). V lost 6 bases and J 2 bases, leaving 19 bases between the germline ends. Germline CDR1 is SGDLS and CDR2 is YYNGEE. This CDR3 contains 16 residues. The chain's CDR3 is CASNLGEGVLTDTQYF. In nucleotides, the CDR3 is TGTGCCAGCAACCTAGGAGAGGGGGTCCTCACAGATACGCAGTATTTT.

J is TRBJ2-3 and V is TRBV27; 10 nucleotides line up with TRBD1. This CDR3 contains 17 residues. The junction had 7 bases not matched to a gene; V was cut back by 1 base and J by 3 bases. The germline V gene encodes CDR1 MNHEY and CDR2 SMNVEV (reference sequence). The CDR3 DNA follows: TGTGCCAGCAGTTTATTTCCCCCGGGACAGGGGACAGATACGCAGTATTTT. Amino acids: CASSLFPPGQGTDTQYF.

The chain employs TRBV9 and TRBJ1-1; 8 nucleotides align to TRBD1. The germline V gene has CDR1 SGDLS and CDR2 YYNGEE. V gave up 4 bases and J gave up 4 bases; unmatched junction bases: 6. The CDR3 is 14 amino acids. This CDR3 is CASSSYDRGTEAFF. The CDR3 DNA sequence: TGTGCCAGCAGCTCTTACGACAGGGGCACTGAAGCTTTCTTT.

This sequence joins TRBV2 and TRBJ1-3; D call uncertain. The CDR3 is 16 residues long. From germline, CDR1 is SNHLY and CDR2 FYNNEI. V lost 8 bases, J lost 0 bases, and 17 bases lay in between. The CDR3, as DNA: TGTGCCAGCCGAAGTTGGCAGTCCTCCTCTGGAAACACCATATATTTT. Protein: CASRSWQSSSGNTIYF.

The chain carries TRBV4-3 and TRBJ2-1; 12 nucleotides match TRBD2. This CDR3 is built from 18 residues. Germline CDR1 is LGHNA and CDR2 is YSLEER. The V gene end was trimmed by 0 bases and the J gene end by 7 bases; junction bases not matched to a gene: 10. CDR3 nucleotide sequence: TGCGCCAGCAGCCAAGACTCGCCTAGCGGGAGGGCCGGGAATGAGCAGTTCTTC. Translation gives CASSQDSPSGRAGNEQFF.

This clone appeared a few times. This chain uses TRBV6-1 with TRBJ2-5, with D perhaps matching TRBD2 (6 bases). V lost 5 bases, J lost 3 bases, and 16 bases lay in between. The germline gives CDR1 MNHNS, CDR2 SASEGT. This CDR3 has 15 residues. CDR3 amino acids: CASSLQAGTEETQYF. The CDR3 bases are TGTGCCAGCAGTCTCCAGGCGGGGACGGAAGAGACCCAGTACTTC.

This rearrangement joins TRBV18 to TRBJ2-7, with 9 bases matching TRBD1. The CDR3 extends over 14 amino acids. V shed 2 bases and J 3 bases; nucleotides not matched to a gene: 2. CDR1 is KGHSH and CDR2 is LQKENI in the germline V gene. CDR3 nucleotide sequence: TGTGCCAGCTCACCAGGGACAGGGCGCTACGAGCAGTACTTC. It encodes CASSPGTGRYEQYF.

The chain joins TRBV11-3 to TRBJ2-3, with 9 positions matching TRBD1. The ends lost 4 bases at V and 1 base at J; junction bases unmatched: 3. The CDR3 sequence is 15 residues long. Looked up from germline, CDR1 is SGHNT and CDR2 is YENEEA. CDR3: CASSSRTGGTDTQYF. For the CDR3, the DNA is TGTGCCAGCAGCTCTAGGACAGGGGGCACAGATACGCAGTATTTT.

V is TRBV4-2 and J is TRBJ1-4; D is unresolved. The CDR3 runs 12 residues. V lost 4 bases and J 8 bases, leaving 8 bases between the germline ends. CDR1 is LGHNA and CDR2 is YNFKEQ in the germline V gene. The CDR3 nucleotides read TGTGCCAGCAGCCTCCTCGGGGAAAAACTGTTTTTT. Translation gives CASSLLGEKLFF.

This chain joins TRBV9 and TRBJ2-1; D could derive from TRBD1 or TRBD2 (5 bases each). V dropped 4 bases and J dropped 5 bases, with 16 bases sitting between them. From germline, CDR1 is SGDLS and CDR2 YYNGEE. The CDR3 spans 15 residues. The CDR3 loop reads CASSPWDDGNNEQFF. The CDR3 DNA reads as TGTGCCAGCAGCCCATGGGACGACGGGAACAATGAGCAGTTCTTC.

CDR3 sequence: CSASMDTQYF. For the CDR3, the DNA is TGCAGTGCTAGTATGGATACGCAGTATTTT. This rearrangement joins TRBV20-1 to TRBJ2-3; no clear D gene. The V end was cut by 3 bases, the J end by 6 bases, with 4 bases between. This CDR3 has 10 residues. Germline V gives CDR1 DFQATT, CDR2 SNEGSKA (reference sequence).

The CDR3 sequence is CASSLEGQGIDGYTF. The CDR3 bases are TGCGCCAGCAGCTTGGAGGGACAGGGGATTGATGGCTACACCTTC. This chain connects TRBV5-1 to TRBJ1-2, with 10 bases that match TRBD1. Losses at the gene ends were 0 bases for V and 6 bases for J; bases not matched to a gene: 5. The CDR3 extends over 15 amino acids. Looked up from germline, CDR1 is SGHRS and CDR2 is YFSETQ.

The chain recombines TRBV13 with TRBJ2-1, with 7 nucleotides matching TRBD1. V dropped 0 bases and J dropped 0; count of bases not matched to a gene: 11. The CDR3 spans 19 residues. The germline V gene has CDR1 PRHDT and CDR2 FYEKMQ (reference sequence). The CDR3 here is CASSLGRQGLESSYNEQFF. DNA for the CDR3: TGTGCCAGCAGCTTAGGTCGACAGGGCCTGGAGAGCTCCTACAATGAGCAGTTCTTC.

The CDR3 sequence: CASSGRGYEQFF. The CDR3 DNA sequence: TGTGCCAGCAGTGGAAGGGGCTATGAGCAGTTCTTC. The genes are TRBV15 and TRBJ2-1, with D possibly being TRBD1 (5 bases). The CDR3 extends over 12 amino acids. V lost 10 bases and J lost 8, with 15 bases in between. From germline, CDR1 is LNHNV and CDR2 YYDKDF (reference sequence).

The V and J genes are TRBV7-3 and TRBJ2-1, with D maybe TRBD2 (6 bases). This CDR3 comprises 18 residues. The V end was cut by 5 bases, the J end by 0 bases, with 20 bases between. The germline V gene encodes CDR1 SGHTA and CDR2 FQGTGA. Written as DNA, the CDR3 is TGTGCCAGCAGCCCCCGGGGACTCAATTATTACTCCTACAATGAGCAGTTCTTC. It specifies CASSPRGLNYYSYNEQFF.

The rearrangement links TRBV7-6 to TRBJ2-7; TRBD1 agrees at 9 bases. Germline V lookup: CDR1 SGHVS, CDR2 FNYEAQ. The CDR3 is 16 amino acids. Unmatched junction bases numbered 12, after V lost 6 bases and J lost 3 bases. In DNA, the CDR3 is TGTGCCAGCAGTCCGCATACAGGGGGCAGGGTCTACGAGCAGTACTTC. Translation gives CASSPHTGGRVYEQYF.

The genes are TRBV9 and TRBJ2-5; TRBD1 agrees at 9 bases. V was clipped by 2 bases and J by 2 bases; unmatched bases: 4. Germline-derived CDR1 and CDR2 are SGDLS and YYNGEE. This CDR3 spans 15 amino acids. CDR3 sequence: CASSVGQGYQETQYF. The CDR3 DNA reads as TGTGCCAGCAGCGTCGGACAGGGGTATCAAGAGACCCAGTACTTC.